A single sample is the source of the 2 T cell receptor beta chains below, sequenced in a study of response to subunit inactivated influenza vaccine. TCRdb re-analysed the RT-PCR reads in MiXCR, keeping a single row per CDR3 protein. The table has 500,000 to 550,000 distinct CDR3 sequences, less than 7.5% seen once. The source was PBMCs from blood, collected less than 30 months after vaccination. All receptors derive from a man in his fifties or sixties who received an inactivated influenza vaccine.

This clonotype was counted between two and nine times. The chain has TRBV7-8 and TRBJ2-1; either TRBD1 or TRBD2 may supply D (5 bases each). CDR1 SGHVS and CDR2 FQNEAQ come from the germline V gene. The CDR3 is 17 residues long. The ends were cut back, 4 bases at V and 4 bases at J, with 20 bases in the middle. The CDR3 protein is CASSSSSGASLYNEQFF. CDR3 in DNA: TGTGCCAGCAGCTCCTCGTCCGGGGCTAGCTTATACAATGAGCAGTTCTTC.

Only a few counts were recorded for this clonotype. The rearrangement uses TRBV20-1 and TRBJ1-1; perhaps TRBD1 as D (5 bases). The CDR3 sequence is 12 residues long. Germline assignment: CDR1 DFQATT and CDR2 SNEGSKA (reference sequence). V was trimmed by 1 base and J by 7 bases, leaving 10 bases between them. The CDR3 is CSARVGLDEAFF. The CDR3 DNA reads TGCAGTGCTAGAGTGGGGCTTGATGAAGCTTTCTTT.